The 23 T cell receptor beta chains reported below all come from one sample, sequenced in a study of T cells after yellow fever vaccination. One entry per CDR3 protein, called by TCRdb with MiXCR from the 5' RACE reads. Found here are around 590,000 distinct CDR3 sequences, approximately 13% of them singletons; the top ten hold about 15%. Here the sequenced sample was PBMCs, taken on the day of the yellow fever booster vaccination. The receptors originated from a man aged 30 to 39 who received the YFV17D yellow fever vaccine.

This clonotype appeared a few times. The chain uses TRBV14 and TRBJ2-3, with a tentative D call TRBD1 (6 bases). Germline values: CDR1 SGHDN, CDR2 FVKESK. The length of the CDR3 is 17 residues. Trimming removed 3 bases from V and 1 base from J, with 17 bases in between. The CDR3: CASSQLPGTHRTDTQYF. DNA for the CDR3: TGTGCCAGCAGCCAGCTTCCCGGGACACATCGCACAGATACGCAGTATTTT.

The rearrangement uses TRBV7-2 and TRBJ2-5; TRBD1 aligns across 7 bases. This CDR3 comprises 14 residues. Germline-derived CDR1 and CDR2 are SGHTA and FQGNSA. Trimming at V came to 0 bases and at J to 5 bases, leaving 3 bases not matched to a gene. The CDR3 here is CASSLATGIETQYF. The CDR3 nucleotides are TGTGCCAGCAGCTTAGCGACAGGGATCGAGACCCAGTACTTC. The whole variable domain, remainder taken from reference TRBV7-2 and TRBJ2-5, is GAGVSQSPSNKVTEKGKDVELRCDPISGHTALYWYRQSLGQGLEFLIYFQGNSAPDKSGLPSDRFSAERTGGSVSTLTIQRTQQEDSAVYLCASSLATGIETQYFGPGTRLLVL.

This clonotype has just a few counts. The gene calls are TRBV28 and TRBJ2-7; either TRBD1 or TRBD2 may supply D (6 bases each). This CDR3 is 16 amino acids long. Per the germline V gene, CDR1 is MDHEN and CDR2 is SYDVKM. V was shortened by 7 bases and J by 2 bases, with 21 bases between the two germline ends. The CDR3 DNA follows: TGTGCCAGCACGGGGGCGGCGGCGACTAAACCCTACGAGCAGTACTTC. It codes for CASTGAAATKPYEQYF.

This clonotype was detected only a few times. The V gene is TRBV14, the J gene TRBJ2-6, with D perhaps TRBD1 (5 bases). Germline V gives CDR1 SGHDN, CDR2 FVKESK. This CDR3 has 14 amino acids. Trimming removed 0 bases at V and 7 bases at J, with 7 bases between. The CDR3, as DNA: TGTGCCAGCAGCCAAGAACAGGAAGCCAACGTCCTGACTTTC. Translated: CASSQEQEANVLTF.

V is TRBV9 and J is TRBJ2-7; 7 bases map to TRBD1. The CDR3 is 16 residues long. V shed 2 bases and J 4 bases; nucleotides not matched to a gene: 12. CDR1 is SGDLS, CDR2 YYNGEE, per germline. This CDR3 reads CASSVGQPFPPYEQYF. The CDR3, as DNA: TGTGCCAGCAGCGTGGGACAGCCTTTTCCCCCGTACGAGCAGTACTTC. The variable domain in full, with the rest retrieved from reference TRBV9 and TRBJ2-7, is DSGVTQTPKHLITATGQRVTLRCSPRSGDLSVYWYQQSLDQGLQFLIQYYNGEERAKGNILERFSAQQFPDLHSELNLSSLELGDSALYFCASSVGQPFPPYEQYFGPGTRLTVT.

This clonotype has at least ten counts. J is TRBJ2-5 and V is TRBV28; D is ambiguous. The germline gives CDR1 MDHEN, CDR2 SYDVKM. This CDR3 is built from 10 residues. Trimming took off 8 bases at V and 5 bases at J, with 6 bases between the two ends. The CDR3 DNA sequence: TGTGCCAGCGGGTTGGAGACCCAGTACTTC. It is translated as CASGLETQYF. Complete variable domain (other parts from reference TRBV28 and TRBJ2-5): DVKVTQSSRYLVKRTGEKVFLECVQDMDHENMFWYRQDPGLGLRLIYFSYDVKMKEKGDIPEGYSVSREKKERFSLILESASTNQTSMYLCASGLETQYFGPGTRLLVL.

The V and J genes are TRBV29-1 and TRBJ2-1; TRBD1 aligns across 8 bases. This CDR3 contains 13 residues. Losses at the gene ends were 8 bases for V and 1 base for J; bases not matched to a gene: 4. Germline CDR1 and CDR2: SQVTM and ANQGSEA. The CDR3 nucleotides are TGCAGCTTCGGACAGGGTTCCTACAATGAGCAGTTCTTC. It specifies CSFGQGSYNEQFF.

This clonotype was observed at least ten times. The chain couples TRBV27 to TRBJ2-1; D ambiguous. Looked up from germline, CDR1 is MNHEY and CDR2 is SMNVEV (reference sequence). This CDR3 has 13 residues. V lost 0 bases, J lost 12 bases, and 12 bases lay in between. In DNA form, the CDR3 reads TGTGCCAGCAGTTTATCTGAGGTTGGCCGGCAGTTCTTC. This translates into CASSLSEVGRQFF.

The chain recombines TRBV6-2 or TRBV6-3 with TRBJ1-6; D remains ambiguous. The length of the CDR3 is 13 residues. Trimming took off 7 bases at V and 9 bases at J, with 13 bases between the two ends. Germline CDR1 and CDR2: MNHEY and SVGEGT. The CDR3 region is CASTDDGSSPLHF. For the CDR3, the DNA is TGTGCCAGCACCGACGACGGATCTTCACCCCTCCACTTT.

This clonotype came up a few times. The rearrangement uses TRBV20-1 and TRBJ2-5; D gene uncertain. CDR3 size: 14 residues. Between the trimmed V and J ends, which lost 0 bases and 7 bases, there was a span of 15 bases. Germline CDR1 is DFQATT and CDR2 is SNEGSKA (reference sequence). The CDR3 is CSARDGPLVGTQYF. The CDR3 DNA reads TGCAGTGCTAGAGATGGCCCCCTAGTAGGGACCCAGTACTTC.

The chain has TRBV5-4 and TRBJ2-1; D gene uncertain. Germline V gene lookup returns CDR1 SGHNT and CDR2 YYREEE (reference sequence). V shed 2 bases and J shed 5 bases, with 8 bases lying between them. The CDR3 has 13 amino acids. CDR3 sequence reads: CASSLSTHNEQFF. The CDR3, as DNA: TGTGCCAGCAGCTTATCTACCCACAATGAGCAGTTCTTC.

V gene TRBV20-1 combines with J gene TRBJ1-6, with 8 bases matching TRBD1. The CDR3 loop spans 17 amino acids. The V and J ends lost 0 bases and 9 bases, in that order; junction bases with no gene match: 13. Germline CDR1 DFQATT, CDR2 SNEGSKA (reference sequence). In DNA form, the CDR3 reads TGCAGTGCTAGAGATCTGACAGGGGACCAGGCCGGTTCACCCCTCCACTTT. Protein product: CSARDLTGDQAGSPLHF.

The genes are TRBV28 and TRBJ1-2; the D is unclear. The germline V gene has CDR1 MDHEN and CDR2 SYDVKM. The CDR3 consists of 14 residues. Trimming cost V 7 bases and J 3 bases, with 15 bases left between them. The CDR3 sequence: CASILNGGYYGYTF. CDR3 DNA: TGTGCCAGCATCCTGAACGGCGGGTACTATGGCTACACCTTC.

This clonotype was counted a few times. The chain couples TRBV12-5 to TRBJ1-5; no definite D call. The germline V and J ends were trimmed by 7 bases and 4 bases, with 14 bases remaining between them. Per the germline V gene, CDR1 is LGHNT and CDR2 is FRNRAP. CDR3 size: 14 residues. For the CDR3, the DNA is TGTGCTAGTGCTCCCTCGTCGGAGAATCAGCCCCAGCATTTT. Translation: CASAPSSENQPQHF.

The rearrangement uses TRBV6-6 and TRBJ2-7, with D unclear. The CDR3 extends over 11 amino acids. V was pared by 7 bases and J by 3 bases, with 7 bases between. CDR1 and CDR2 from the germline V gene are MNHNY and SVGAGI (reference sequence). CDR3 coding DNA: TGTGCCAGCACCAAAGGCTACGAGCAGTACTTC. The encoded protein is CASTKGYEQYF.

This clonotype was observed a few times. The gene calls are TRBV27 and TRBJ2-2, with D tentatively TRBD2 (6 bases). The CDR3 has 16 amino acids. Per germline, CDR1 MNHEY and CDR2 SMNVEV (reference sequence). V was pared by 7 bases and J by 2 bases, with 17 bases between. CDR3 sequence: CASTRLGLDNTGELFF. The CDR3, as DNA: TGTGCCAGCACCCGACTGGGACTTGATAACACCGGGGAGCTGTTTTTT.

This clonotype was seen a handful of times. This rearrangement joins TRBV10-2 to TRBJ2-2; D is ambiguous. Germline CDR1 is WSHSY and CDR2 is SAAADI. Trimming removed 7 bases from V and 0 bases from J, with 12 bases in between. CDR3 size: 15 residues. The CDR3 DNA is TGCGCCAGCACCCCTCGGCGTTCGAACACCGGGGAGCTGTTTTTT. Its protein product is CASTPRRSNTGELFF.

Only a few counts were recorded for this clonotype. The chain employs TRBV12-3 or TRBV12-4 and TRBJ1-6, with D unclear. V lost 3 bases, J lost 8 bases, and 14 bases lay in between. The CDR3 spans 15 residues. CDR3 amino acids: CASSFSSGWDSPLHF. As DNA, the CDR3 is TGTGCCAGCAGTTTCTCGTCGGGGTGGGATTCACCCCTCCACTTT.

A few counts support this clonotype. Written as DNA, the CDR3 is TGTGCCAGCAGATCCGGACTAGCGGGAGGGCGTAGCACCGGGGAGCTGTTTTTT. It is translated as CASRSGLAGGRSTGELFF. V and J are TRBV11-1 and TRBJ2-2; 15 positions match TRBD2. This CDR3 has 18 residues. V shed 6 bases and J 4 bases; nucleotides not matched to a gene: 9. Germline CDR1 SGHAT, CDR2 FQDESV (reference sequence).

The rearrangement uses TRBV12-1 and TRBJ1-1; the table's D call, TRBD1, was not checked against the DNA. TRBV12-1 is an annotated pseudogene. The CDR3 has 14 residues. CDR3 loop: CASSFYDRSNEAFF. CDR3 sequence (DNA): TGTGCCAGCAGCTTCTACGACAGAAGTAATGAAGCTTTCTTT.

This clonotype has more than one count but fewer than ten. The chain links TRBV7-9 to TRBJ2-7; no firm D call. Germline-derived CDR1 and CDR2 are SEHNR and FQNEAQ (reference sequence). V lost 0 bases and J lost 6, with 6 bases in between. This CDR3 contains 12 residues. The CDR3 DNA is TGTGCCAGCAGCTTAGCGAGGCTCGAGCAGTACTTC. It yields the protein CASSLARLEQYF.

This clonotype was observed a few times. The J gene is TRBJ1-5, the V gene TRBV6-1, with D perhaps matching TRBD1 (6 bases). Trimming removed 6 bases from V and 2 bases from J, with 11 bases in between. The CDR3 runs to 14 residues. In germline, CDR1 is MNHNS, CDR2 SASEGT. The CDR3 DNA follows: TGTGCCAGCAGGTCCCGACAGGGCAATCAGCCCCAGCATTTT. It codes for CASRSRQGNQPQHF.

This clonotype was picked up a small number of times. The chain couples TRBV20-1 to TRBJ2-2, with 8 bases aligning to TRBD1. The CDR3 consists of 15 residues. Germline V gene sequence: CDR1 DFQATT, CDR2 SNEGSKA (reference sequence). The ends lost 0 bases at V and 6 bases at J; junction bases unmatched: 6. DNA of the CDR3: TGCAGTGCTAGAGAATCCGGGACAGGCGCCGGGGAGCTGTTTTTT. This codes for CSARESGTGAGELFF.